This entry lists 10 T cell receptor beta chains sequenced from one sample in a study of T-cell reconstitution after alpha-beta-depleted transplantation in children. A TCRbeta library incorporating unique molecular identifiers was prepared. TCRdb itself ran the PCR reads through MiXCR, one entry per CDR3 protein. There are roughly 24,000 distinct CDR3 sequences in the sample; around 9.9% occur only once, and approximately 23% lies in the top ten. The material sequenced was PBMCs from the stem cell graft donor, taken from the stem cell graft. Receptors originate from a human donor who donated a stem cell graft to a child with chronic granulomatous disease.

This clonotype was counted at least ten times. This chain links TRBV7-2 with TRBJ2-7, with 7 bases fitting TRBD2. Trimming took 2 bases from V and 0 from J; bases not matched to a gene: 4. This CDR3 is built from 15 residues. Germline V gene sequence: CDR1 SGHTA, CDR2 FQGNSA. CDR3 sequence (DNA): TGTGCCAGCAGCTTACTAGCGGTGAGCTCCTACGAGCAGTACTTC. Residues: CASSLLAVSSYEQYF.

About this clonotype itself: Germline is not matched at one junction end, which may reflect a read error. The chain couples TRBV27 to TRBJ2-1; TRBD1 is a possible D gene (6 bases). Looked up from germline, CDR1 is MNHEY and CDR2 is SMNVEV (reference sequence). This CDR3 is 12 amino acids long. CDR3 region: CASSPMGRGEVF. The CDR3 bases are TGTGCCAGCAGTCCCATGGGCAGGGGTGAGGTCTTC.

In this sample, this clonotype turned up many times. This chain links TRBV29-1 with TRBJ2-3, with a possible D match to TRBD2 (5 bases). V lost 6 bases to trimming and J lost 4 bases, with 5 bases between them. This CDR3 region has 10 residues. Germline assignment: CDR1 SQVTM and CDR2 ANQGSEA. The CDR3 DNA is TGCAGCGTGAGGGCAGATACGCAGTATTTT. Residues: CSVRADTQYF.

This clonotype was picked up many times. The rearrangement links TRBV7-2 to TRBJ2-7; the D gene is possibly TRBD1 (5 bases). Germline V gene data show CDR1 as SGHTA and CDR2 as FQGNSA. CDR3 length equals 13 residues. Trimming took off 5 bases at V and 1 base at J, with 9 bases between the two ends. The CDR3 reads CASSTRASYEQYF. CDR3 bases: TGTGCCAGCAGCACCAGGGCATCCTACGAGCAGTACTTC. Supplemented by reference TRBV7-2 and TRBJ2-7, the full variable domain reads GAGVSQSPSNKVTEKGKDVELRCDPISGHTALYWYRQSLGQGLEFLIYFQGNSAPDKSGLPSDRFSAERTGGSVSTLTIQRTQQEDSAVYLCASSTRASYEQYFGPGTRLTVT.

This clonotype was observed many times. The chain's CDR3 is CASSDLTSGGYSYNEQFF. In nucleotides, the CDR3 is TGTGCCAGCAGTGACCTCACTAGCGGGGGGTACTCCTACAATGAGCAGTTCTTC. The rearrangement links TRBV2 to TRBJ2-1; 12 nucleotides match TRBD2. The CDR3 runs to 18 residues. Germline-derived CDR1 and CDR2 are SNHLY and FYNNEI. V trimming: 3 bases; J trimming: 0 bases; junction bases outside the gene matches: 6.

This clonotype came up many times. CDR3 coding DNA: TGTGCCAGCAGCGTCGGTAGCGGGATTGGGACGACAGATACGCAGTATTTT. The encoded protein is CASSVGSGIGTTDTQYF. V and J are TRBV9 and TRBJ2-3; TRBD2 aligns across 8 bases. From germline, CDR1 is SGDLS and CDR2 YYNGEE. Germline trimming cut 2 bases from V and 3 bases from J; bases unmatched to any gene: 11. This CDR3 is built from 17 residues. Complete variable domain (other parts from reference TRBV9 and TRBJ2-3): DSGVTQTPKHLITATGQRVTLRCSPRSGDLSVYWYQQSLDQGLQFLIQYYNGEERAKGNILERFSAQQFPDLHSELNLSSLELGDSALYFCASSVGSGIGTTDTQYFGPGTRLTVL.

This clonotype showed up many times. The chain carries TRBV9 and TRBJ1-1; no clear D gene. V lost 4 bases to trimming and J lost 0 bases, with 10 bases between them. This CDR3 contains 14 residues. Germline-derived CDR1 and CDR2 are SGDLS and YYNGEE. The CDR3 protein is CASSPGEVNTEAFF. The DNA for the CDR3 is TGTGCCAGCAGCCCTGGGGAAGTGAACACTGAAGCTTTCTTT.

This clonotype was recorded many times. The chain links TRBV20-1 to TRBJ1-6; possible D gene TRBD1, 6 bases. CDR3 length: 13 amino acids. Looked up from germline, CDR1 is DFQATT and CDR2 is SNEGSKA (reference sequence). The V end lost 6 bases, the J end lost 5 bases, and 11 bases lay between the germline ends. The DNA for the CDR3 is TGCAGTGCCAGGGGCAGCCATAATTCACCCCTCCACTTT. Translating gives CSARGSHNSPLHF.

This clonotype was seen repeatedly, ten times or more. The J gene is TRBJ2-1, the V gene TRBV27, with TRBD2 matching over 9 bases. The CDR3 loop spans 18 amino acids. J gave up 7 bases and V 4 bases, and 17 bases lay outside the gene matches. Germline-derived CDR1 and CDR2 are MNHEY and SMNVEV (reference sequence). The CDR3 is CASSSLAGSYPLMNEQFF. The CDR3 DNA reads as TGTGCCAGCAGTTCGCTAGCGGGGTCCTATCCCCTTATGAATGAGCAGTTCTTC.

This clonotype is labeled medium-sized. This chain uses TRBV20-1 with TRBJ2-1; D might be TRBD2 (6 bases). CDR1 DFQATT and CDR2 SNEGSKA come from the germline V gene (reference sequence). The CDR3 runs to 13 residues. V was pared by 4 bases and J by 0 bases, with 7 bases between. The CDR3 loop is CSAIGSSYNEQFF. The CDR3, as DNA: TGCAGTGCTATCGGGAGCTCCTACAATGAGCAGTTCTTC.